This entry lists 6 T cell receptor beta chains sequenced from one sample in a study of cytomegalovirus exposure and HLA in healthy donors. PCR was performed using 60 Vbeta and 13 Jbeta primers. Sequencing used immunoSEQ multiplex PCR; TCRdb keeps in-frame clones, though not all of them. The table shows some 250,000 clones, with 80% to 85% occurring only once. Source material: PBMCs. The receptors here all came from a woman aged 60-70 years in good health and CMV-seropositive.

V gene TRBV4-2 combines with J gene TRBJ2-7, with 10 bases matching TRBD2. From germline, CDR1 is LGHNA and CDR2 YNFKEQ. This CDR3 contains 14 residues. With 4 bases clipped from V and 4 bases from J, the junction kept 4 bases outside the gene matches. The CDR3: CASSPSGRAYEQYF. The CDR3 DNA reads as TGTGCCAGCAGCCCGAGCGGGAGGGCTTACGAGCAGTACTTC.

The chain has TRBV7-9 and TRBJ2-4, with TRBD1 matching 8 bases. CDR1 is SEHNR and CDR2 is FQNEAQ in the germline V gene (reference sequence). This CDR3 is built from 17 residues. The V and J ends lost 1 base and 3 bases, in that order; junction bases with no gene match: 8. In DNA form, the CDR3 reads TGTGCCAGCAGCTTAGGGACAGGGTTGAGGGGCAAAAACATTCAGTACTTC. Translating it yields CASSLGTGLRGKNIQYF.

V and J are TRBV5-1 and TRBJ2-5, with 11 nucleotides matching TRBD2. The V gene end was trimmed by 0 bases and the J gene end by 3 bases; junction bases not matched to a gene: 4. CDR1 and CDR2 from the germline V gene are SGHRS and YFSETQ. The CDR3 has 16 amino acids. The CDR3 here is CASSLAQTSGKETQYF. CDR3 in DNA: TGCGCCAGCAGCTTGGCCCAGACTAGCGGGAAAGAGACCCAGTACTTC.

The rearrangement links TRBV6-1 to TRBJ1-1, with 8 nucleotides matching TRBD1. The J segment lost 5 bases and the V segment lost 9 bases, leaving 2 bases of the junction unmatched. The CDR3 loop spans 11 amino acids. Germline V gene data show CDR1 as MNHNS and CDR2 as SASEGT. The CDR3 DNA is TGTGCCAGTTACAGGGGGACTGAAGCTTTCTTT. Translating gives CASYRGTEAFF.

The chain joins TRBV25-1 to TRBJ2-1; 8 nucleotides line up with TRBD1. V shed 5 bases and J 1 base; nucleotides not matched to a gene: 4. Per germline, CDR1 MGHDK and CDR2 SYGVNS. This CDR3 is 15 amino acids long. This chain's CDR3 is CASSRQGKSYNEQFF. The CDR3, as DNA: TGTGCCAGCAGTAGACAGGGGAAATCCTACAATGAGCAGTTCTTC.

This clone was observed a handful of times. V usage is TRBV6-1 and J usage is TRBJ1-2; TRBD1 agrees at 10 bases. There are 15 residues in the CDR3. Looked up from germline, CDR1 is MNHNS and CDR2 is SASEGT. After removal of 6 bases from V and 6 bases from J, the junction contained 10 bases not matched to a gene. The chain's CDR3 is CASSLDGTGVDGYTF. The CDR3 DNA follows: TGTGCCAGCAGCTTAGATGGGACAGGGGTGGATGGCTACACCTTC.